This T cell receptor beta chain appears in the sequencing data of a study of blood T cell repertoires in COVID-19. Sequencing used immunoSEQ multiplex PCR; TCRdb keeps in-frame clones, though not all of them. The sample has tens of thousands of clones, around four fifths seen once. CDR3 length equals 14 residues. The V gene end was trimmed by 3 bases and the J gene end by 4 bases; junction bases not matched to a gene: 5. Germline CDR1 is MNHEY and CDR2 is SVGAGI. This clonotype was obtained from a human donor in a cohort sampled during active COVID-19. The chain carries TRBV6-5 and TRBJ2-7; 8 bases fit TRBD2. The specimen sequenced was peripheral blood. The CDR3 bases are TGTGCCAGCAGTTATGATCCGGGGGGGTACGAGCAGTACTTC. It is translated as CASSYDPGGYEQYF.